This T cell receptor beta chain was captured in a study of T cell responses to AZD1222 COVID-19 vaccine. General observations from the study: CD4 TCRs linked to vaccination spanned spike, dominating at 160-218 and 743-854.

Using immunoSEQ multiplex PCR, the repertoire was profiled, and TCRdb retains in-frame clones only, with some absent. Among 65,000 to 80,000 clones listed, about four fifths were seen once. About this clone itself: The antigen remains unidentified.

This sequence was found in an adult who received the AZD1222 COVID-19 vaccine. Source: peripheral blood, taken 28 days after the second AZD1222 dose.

CDR3 protein: CASSIDLKNIQYF. The CDR3 DNA follows: TGTGCCAGTAGTATAGATCTGAAAAACATTCAGTACTTC. The V call is TRBV19, the J call TRBJ2-4; unclear D gene. CDR1 and CDR2 (germline): LNHDA, SQIVND (reference sequence). V dropped 0 bases and J dropped 4 bases, with 4 bases sitting between them. The CDR3 sequence is 13 residues long.